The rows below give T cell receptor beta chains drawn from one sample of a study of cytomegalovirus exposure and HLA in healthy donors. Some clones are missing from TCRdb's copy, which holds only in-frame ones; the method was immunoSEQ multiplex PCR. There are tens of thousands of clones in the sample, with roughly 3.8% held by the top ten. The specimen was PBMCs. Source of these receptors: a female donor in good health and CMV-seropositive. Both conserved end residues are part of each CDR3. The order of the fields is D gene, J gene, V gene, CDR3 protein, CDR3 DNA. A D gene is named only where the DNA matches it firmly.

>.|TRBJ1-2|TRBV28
CASSLLQGSDGYTF
TGTGCCAGCAGTTTATTACAGGGAAGTGATGGCTACACCTTC
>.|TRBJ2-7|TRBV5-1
CASSFWGGAAYEQYF
TGCGCCAGCAGCTTTTGGGGGGGCGCCGCCTACGAGCAGTACTTC
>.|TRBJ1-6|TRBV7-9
CASSSLQGGNYNSPLHF
TGTGCCAGCAGCTCCCTTCAAGGCGGGAACTATAATTCACCCCTCCACTTT
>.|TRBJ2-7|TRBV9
CASSVTAGTYEQYF
TGTGCCAGCAGCGTAACTGCAGGGACCTACGAGCAGTACTTC
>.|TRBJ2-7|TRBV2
CASSERGFGAYEQYF
TGTGCCAGCAGTGAACGGGGATTCGGCGCCTACGAGCAGTACTTC
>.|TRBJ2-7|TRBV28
CASSFVYEQYF
TGTGCCAGCAGTTTTGTATACGAGCAGTACTTC
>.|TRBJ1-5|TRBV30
CAWSVHAGIEPQHF
TGTGCCTGGAGTGTACATGCAGGGATCGAGCCCCAGCATTTT
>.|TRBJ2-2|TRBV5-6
CASREGGSYTGELFF
TGTGCCAGCAGAGAGGGAGGAAGTTACACCGGGGAGCTGTTTTTT
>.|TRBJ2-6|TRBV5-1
CASSLVQDSGANVLTF
TGCGCCAGCAGCTTGGTACAGGACTCTGGGGCCAACGTCCTGACTTTC
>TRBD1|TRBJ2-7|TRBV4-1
CASSHPTGSYEQYF
TGCGCCAGCAGCCACCCGACAGGGAGCTACGAGCAGTACTTC
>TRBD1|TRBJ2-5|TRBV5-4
CASRVQGASETQYF
TGTGCCAGCAGGGTGCAGGGGGCGTCGGAGACCCAGTACTTC
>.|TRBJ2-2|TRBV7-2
CASSLNRANTGELFF
TGTGCCAGCAGCTTAAACCGGGCGAACACCGGGGAGCTGTTTTTT
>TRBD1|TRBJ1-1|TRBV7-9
CASHEDRMNTEAFF
TGTGCCAGCCACGAGGACAGGATGAACACTGAAGCTTTCTTT
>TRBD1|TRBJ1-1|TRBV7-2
CASSWGTVVNTEAFF
TGTGCCAGCAGCTGGGGGACAGTTGTGAATACTGAAGCTTTCTTT
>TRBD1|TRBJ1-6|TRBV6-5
CASSYGTGRYNSPLHF
TGTGCCAGCAGTTACGGGACAGGGAGGTATAATTCACCCCTCCACTTT
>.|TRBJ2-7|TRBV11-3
CASSLTAFYEQYF
TGTGCCAGCAGCTTAACAGCCTTTTACGAGCAGTACTTC
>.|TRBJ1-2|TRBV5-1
CASSQAGNRYGYTF
TGCGCCAGCAGCCAGGCGGGGAATCGCTATGGCTACACCTTC
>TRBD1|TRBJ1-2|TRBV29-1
CSVRQGLNYGYTF
TGCAGCGTACGACAGGGGCTTAACTATGGCTACACCTTC
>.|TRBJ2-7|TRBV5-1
CASRWDFSSYEQYF
TGCGCCAGCAGATGGGACTTTAGCTCCTACGAGCAGTACTTC
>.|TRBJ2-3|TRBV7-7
CASSSGLFTDTQYF
TGTGCTAGCAGCTCGGGACTCTTCACAGATACGCAGTATTTT
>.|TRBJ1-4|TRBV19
CASSGLSFRLFF
TGTGCCAGTTCTGGGCTAAGCTTTCGGCTGTTTTTT
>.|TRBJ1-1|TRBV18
CASSGTENTEAFF
TGTGCCAGCTCAGGGACTGAAAACACTGAAGCTTTCTTT
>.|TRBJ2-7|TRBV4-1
CASRQGTGDYEQYF
TGCGCCAGCAGACAGGGGACGGGGGACTACGAGCAGTACTTC
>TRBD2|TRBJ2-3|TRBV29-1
CSVSRGGLLSTDTQYF
TGCAGCGTTTCTCGGGGGGGCCTTTTAAGCACAGATACGCAGTATTTT
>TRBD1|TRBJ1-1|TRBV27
CASRKTGGGVNTEAFF
TGTGCCAGCAGGAAGACAGGGGGCGGAGTGAACACTGAAGCTTTCTTT
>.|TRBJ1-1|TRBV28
CASSLAGLKLFF
TGTGCCAGCAGTTTAGCGGGGTTGAAGCTTTTCTTT
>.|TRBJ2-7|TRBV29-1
CSVEGLKAGEQYF
TGCAGCGTTGAGGGTCTAAAGGCGGGGGAGCAGTACTTC
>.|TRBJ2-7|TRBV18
CASSLEATYEQYF
TGTGCCAGCTCACTCGAAGCAACCTACGAGCAGTACTTC
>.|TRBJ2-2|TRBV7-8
CASSLGRGRPGELFF
TGTGCCAGCAGCTTAGGGCGGGGGCGCCCCGGGGAGCTGTTTTTT
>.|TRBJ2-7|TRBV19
CASRDQGSTIYEQYF
TGTGCCAGTAGGGATCAGGGCTCCACAATCTACGAGCAGTACTTC
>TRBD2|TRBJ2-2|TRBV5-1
CASSKTSGRANTGELFF
TGCGCCAGCAGCAAGACTAGCGGGAGGGCGAACACCGGGGAGCTGTTTTTT
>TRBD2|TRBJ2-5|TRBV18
CASPPPGLAGSWETQYF
TGTGCCAGCCCACCACCGGGACTAGCGGGATCTTGGGAGACCCAGTACTTC
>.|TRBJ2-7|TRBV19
CASSIPGIYEQYF
TGTGCCAGTAGTATTCCGGGGATCTACGAGCAGTACTTC